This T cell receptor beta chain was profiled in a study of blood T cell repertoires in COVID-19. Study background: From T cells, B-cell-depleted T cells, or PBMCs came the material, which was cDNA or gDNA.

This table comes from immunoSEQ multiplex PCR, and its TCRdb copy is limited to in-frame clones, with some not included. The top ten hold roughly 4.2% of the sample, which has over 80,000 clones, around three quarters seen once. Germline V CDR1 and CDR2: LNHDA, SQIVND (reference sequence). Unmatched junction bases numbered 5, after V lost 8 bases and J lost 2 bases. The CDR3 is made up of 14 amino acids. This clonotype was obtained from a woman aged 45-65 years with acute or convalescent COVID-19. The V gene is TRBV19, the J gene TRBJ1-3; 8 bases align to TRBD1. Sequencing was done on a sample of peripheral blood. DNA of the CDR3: TGTGCCAGTTGTACAGGGGGTACTGGAAACACCATATATTTT. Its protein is CASCTGGTGNTIYF.